This TCR beta chain was sequenced during a study of T cell repertoires in cytomegalovirus infection. Germline V CDR1 and CDR2: SEHNR, FQNEAQ (reference sequence). V lost 5 bases, J lost 2 bases, and 9 bases lay in between. The CDR3 spans 13 residues. From the reads, TCRdb called clonotypes with MiXCR, one entry per CDR3 protein. This table has just over 450,000 distinct CDR3 sequences, more than 40% appearing once. Of note for this clonotype: No antigen is known for it.

The V call is TRBV7-9, the J call TRBJ1-1; D is undetermined. Sequencing was performed on cultured PBMCs, taken from culture after CMV antigen stimulation. The clonotype was recovered from a human donor in good health (CMV status not recorded). Some clones in this sample may be carry-over from other donors' samples. The CDR3 sequence is CASSPRPNTEAFF. In DNA, the CDR3 is TGTGCCAGCAGCCCAAGGCCAAACACTGAAGCTTTCTTT.